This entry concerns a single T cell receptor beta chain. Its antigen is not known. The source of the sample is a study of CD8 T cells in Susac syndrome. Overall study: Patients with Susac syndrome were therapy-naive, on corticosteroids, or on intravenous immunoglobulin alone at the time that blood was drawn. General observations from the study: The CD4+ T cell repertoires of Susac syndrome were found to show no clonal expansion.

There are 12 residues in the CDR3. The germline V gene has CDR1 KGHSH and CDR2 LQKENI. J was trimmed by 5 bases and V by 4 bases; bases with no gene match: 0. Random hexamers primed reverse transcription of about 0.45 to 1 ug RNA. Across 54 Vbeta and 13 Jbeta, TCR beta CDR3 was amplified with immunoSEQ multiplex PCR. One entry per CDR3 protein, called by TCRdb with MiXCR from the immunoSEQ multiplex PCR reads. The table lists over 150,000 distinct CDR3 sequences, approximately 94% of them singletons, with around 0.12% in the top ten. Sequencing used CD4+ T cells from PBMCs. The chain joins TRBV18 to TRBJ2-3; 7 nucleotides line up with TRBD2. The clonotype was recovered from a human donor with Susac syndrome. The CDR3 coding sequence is TGTGCCAGCTCACGGGAGGGAGATACGCAGTATTTT. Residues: CASSREGDTQYF.